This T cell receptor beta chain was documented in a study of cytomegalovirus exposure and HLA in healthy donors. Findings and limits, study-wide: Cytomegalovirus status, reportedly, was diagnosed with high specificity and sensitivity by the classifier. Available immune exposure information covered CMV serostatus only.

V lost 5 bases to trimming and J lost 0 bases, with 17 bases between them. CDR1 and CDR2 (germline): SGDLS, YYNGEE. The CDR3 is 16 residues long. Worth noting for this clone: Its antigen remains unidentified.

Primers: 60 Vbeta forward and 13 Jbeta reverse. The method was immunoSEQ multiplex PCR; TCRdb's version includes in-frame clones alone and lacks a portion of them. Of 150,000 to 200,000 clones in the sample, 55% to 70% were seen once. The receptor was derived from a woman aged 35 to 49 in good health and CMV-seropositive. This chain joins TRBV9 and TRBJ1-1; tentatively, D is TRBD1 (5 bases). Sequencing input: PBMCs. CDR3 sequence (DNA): TGTGCCAGCAGGCACAGGACCGAGATCATGAACACTGAAGCTTTCTTT. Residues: CASRHRTEIMNTEAFF. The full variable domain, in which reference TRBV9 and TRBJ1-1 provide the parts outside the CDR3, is DSGVTQTPKHLITATGQRVTLRCSPRSGDLSVYWYQQSLDQGLQFLIQYYNGEERAKGNILERFSAQQFPDLHSELNLSSLELGDSALYFCASRHRTEIMNTEAFFGQGTRLTVV.